This T cell receptor beta chain emerged from a study of blood T cell repertoires in COVID-19. Study background: T cells, B-cell-depleted T cells, or PBMCs provided the cDNA or gDNA that served as material.

It was during active infection that Seattle patients were enrolled and then longitudinally followed. The CDR3 extends over 14 amino acids. The ends lost 6 bases at V and 0 bases at J; junction bases unmatched: 1. The V gene's germline CDR1 is SNHLY and CDR2 FYNNEI. Authors' data handling: For nucleated cells, counts were estimated from reference gene primer amplification. Profiling relied on immunoSEQ multiplex PCR, and the TCRdb table lists in-frame clones only, not all of them. That table is the source of V, J and clone size, and D and trimming were worked out from the DNA. The sample holds around 90,000 clones, around 88% seen once.

This receptor was taken from a man aged 50 or older with COVID-19, enrolled during active disease. Sequenced: peripheral blood. The genes are TRBV2 and TRBJ1-4, with 7 bases that match TRBD1. The CDR3 DNA follows: TGTGCCAGCAGGGGACAGACAACTAATGAAAAACTGTTTTTT. Its translation is CASRGQTTNEKLFF. The full variable domain, its missing parts supplied by reference TRBV2 and TRBJ1-4, is EPEVTQTPSHQVTQMGQEVILRCVPISNHLYFYWYRQILGQKVEFLVSFYNNEISEKSEIFDDQFSVERPDGSNFTLKIRSTKLEDSAMYFCASRGQTTNEKLFFGSGTQLSVL.